This T cell receptor (beta chain) emerged from a study of blood T cell repertoires in COVID-19. Study context: Sources were T cells, B-cell-depleted T cells, or PBMCs; the material itself was cDNA or gDNA.

The CDR3 is made up of 15 amino acids. From germline, CDR1 is KGHSH and CDR2 LQKENI. V shed 6 bases, J shed 10 bases, and the junction held 10 bases outside the gene matches. Sequencing used immunoSEQ multiplex PCR; TCRdb keeps in-frame clones, though not all of them. The table lists 120,000 to 150,000 clones, approximately 80% of them singletons, with roughly 2.9% in the top ten. The source material was peripheral blood. The chain is built from TRBV18 and TRBJ1-6; 9 positions agree with TRBD1. The TCR originated in a woman aged 40-49 years with active or convalescent COVID-19. The CDR3 is CASSPRTGERSPLHF. The CDR3 DNA follows: TGTGCCAGCTCCCCCCGGACAGGGGAAAGATCACCCCTCCACTTT. Based on the CDR3 plus reference TRBV18 and TRBJ1-6, the full variable domain is NAGVMQNPRHLVRRRGQEARLRCSPMKGHSHVYWYRQLPEEGLKFMVYLQKENIIDESGMPKERFSAEFPKEGPSILRIQQVVRGDSAAYFCASSPRTGERSPLHFGNGTRLTVT.